These T cell receptor beta chains were read from a single sample in a study of cytomegalovirus exposure and HLA in healthy donors. Repertoires were generated with immunoSEQ multiplex PCR, while TCRdb's copy carries only in-frame clones and drops some. Among 150,000 to 200,000 clones listed, approximately 85% were seen once. The specimen sequenced was PBMCs. Receptor source: a man aged 18 to 35 in good health and CMV-seropositive. The CDR3 runs from the conserved cysteine through the conserved F or W. The D gene is left open where the match is weak. A row's size may be missing; if present it is once, few, many or a size class.

d_gene	abundance	j_gene	v_gene	CDR3nt	CDR3aa
NA	once	TRBJ1-5	TRBV5-1	TGCGCCAGCAGCCTGGATTCGAATCAGCCCCAGCATTTT	CASSLDSNQPQHF
NA	NA	TRBJ2-7	TRBV21-1	TGTGCCAGCAGCCTAAACAGGGAGTCCATGTACGAGCAGTACTTC	CASSLNRESMYEQYF
NA	NA	TRBJ1-1	TRBV30	TGTGCCTGGTCAATTCTAACGAACACTGAAGCTTTCTTT	CAWSILTNTEAFF
NA	few	TRBJ1-5	TRBV18	TGTGCCAGCTCACCGAGGCTCAATCAGCCCCAGCATTTT	CASSPRLNQPQHF
NA	once	TRBJ1-1	TRBV28	TGTGCCAGCAGTCCCAGGGAAAGTTGGACTGAAGCTTTCTTT	CASSPRESWTEAFF
TRBD1	NA	TRBJ2-1	TRBV5-1	TGCGCCAGCAGCCCGTACCCCGGGACAGGGGAGCATGAGCAGTTCTTC	CASSPYPGTGEHEQFF
TRBD1	NA	TRBJ1-4	TRBV6-5	TGTGCCAGCAGTTACCGACAGGGAACTAATGAAAAACTGTTTTTT	CASSYRQGTNEKLFF
TRBD2	once	TRBJ2-7	TRBV19	TGTGCCAGTAGTATCCCTAAAGCGGGGGGGCTCTACGAGCAGTACTTC	CASSIPKAGGLYEQYF
TRBD1	NA	TRBJ1-1	TRBV11-2	TGTGCCAGCAGCTTTTATAGGGGAGGGACAGGGACGAACACTGAAGCTTTCTTT	CASSFYRGGTGTNTEAFF
NA	NA	TRBJ1-5	TRBV29-1	TGCAGCGCTAGGACAGAGAGGCAGCCCCAGCATTTT	CSARTERQPQHF